Shown below are 11 T cell receptor beta chains from a single sample sequenced in a study of blood T cell repertoires in COVID-19. Generated by immunoSEQ multiplex PCR, the TCRdb table keeps only in-frame clones and is missing some. The sample yields about 270,000 clones, 80% to 90% seen once. The sequenced sample consisted of PBMCs or T cells enriched from blood (not recorded which). These receptors were collected from a woman aged 18-30 years who had recovered from COVID-19.

The chain is built from TRBV5-4 and TRBJ1-1; tentative D call: TRBD1 (6 bases). The CDR3 totals 14 residues. The V gene lost 1 base and the J gene lost 1 base, with 8 bases spanning the gap. CDR1 and CDR2 from the germline V gene are SGHNT and YYREEE (reference sequence). This chain's CDR3 is CASSLTGTNTEAFF. For the CDR3, the DNA is TGTGCCAGCAGCTTGACAGGGACGAACACTGAAGCTTTCTTT.

The chain uses TRBV19 and TRBJ1-2, with 10 bases identical to TRBD1. After removal of 4 bases from V and 4 bases from J, the junction contained 3 bases not matched to a gene. This CDR3 is 14 amino acids long. The germline gives CDR1 LNHDA, CDR2 SQIVND (reference sequence). CDR3 region: CASSKTGGGYGYTF. CDR3 bases: TGTGCCAGTAGTAAGACAGGGGGCGGCTATGGCTACACCTTC.

The chain recombines TRBV18 with TRBJ2-1, with no clear D. Germline loops: CDR1 KGHSH, CDR2 LQKENI. V dropped 2 bases and J dropped 3 bases, with 8 bases sitting between them. This CDR3 region has 14 residues. The CDR3 DNA reads as TGTGCCAGCTCACCATCCAGTAACTACAATGAGCAGTTCTTC. It yields the protein CASSPSSNYNEQFF. The full variable domain, completed using reference TRBV18 and TRBJ2-1, is NAGVMQNPRHLVRRRGQEARLRCSPMKGHSHVYWYRQLPEEGLKFMVYLQKENIIDESGMPKERFSAEFPKEGPSILRIQQVVRGDSAAYFCASSPSSNYNEQFFGPGTRLTVL.

As concerns this clone: Other DNA sequences in the same sample also yield this CDR3. The rearrangement links TRBV9 to TRBJ1-1; D perhaps matches TRBD1 (5 bases). The CDR3 has 14 residues. Germline assignment: CDR1 SGDLS and CDR2 YYNGEE. Trimming took off 2 bases at V and 4 bases at J, with 12 bases between the two ends. The CDR3 spells CASSVGVGGTEAFF. The CDR3, as DNA: TGTGCCAGCAGCGTGGGTGTGGGGGGCACTGAAGCTTTCTTT.

The chain couples TRBV27 to TRBJ2-1; 8 bases line up with TRBD1. CDR3 size: 14 residues. Germline-derived CDR1 and CDR2 are MNHEY and SMNVEV (reference sequence). The ends lost 3 bases at V and 11 bases at J; junction bases unmatched: 9. The CDR3 coding sequence is TGTGCCAGCAGTTTGATTCGACAGGGGAATAAGCAGTTCTTC. This gives the protein CASSLIRQGNKQFF.

The chain has TRBV7-9 and TRBJ1-3; possibly TRBD1 for D (5 bases). The CDR3 sequence is 15 residues long. Trimming removed 4 bases at V and 3 bases at J, with 13 bases between. In germline, CDR1 is SEHNR, CDR2 FQNEAQ (reference sequence). Here the CDR3 reads CASSYALGRGNTIYF. DNA of the CDR3: TGTGCCAGCAGCTACGCCTTGGGGCGTGGAAACACCATATATTTT.

The V gene is TRBV15, the J gene TRBJ2-7; 11 bases align to TRBD1. J lost 3 bases, V lost 1 base, and 2 bases had no gene match. The CDR3 extends over 15 amino acids. CDR1 is LNHNV and CDR2 is YYDKDF in the germline V gene (reference sequence). The CDR3 region is CATSRGGTGGYEQYF. In DNA, the CDR3 is TGTGCCACCAGCAGAGGAGGGACAGGGGGCTACGAGCAGTACTTC.

Comments on this clone: This specimen includes other DNA sequences encoding the same CDR3. This chain joins TRBV29-1 and TRBJ1-1; 7 bases line up with TRBD1. CDR1 and CDR2 from the germline V gene are SQVTM and ANQGSEA. The CDR3 is made up of 13 amino acids. Trimming at V came to 3 bases and at J to 2 bases, leaving 3 bases not matched to a gene. The CDR3 sequence is CSVDRTGNTEAFF. CDR3 DNA sequence: TGCAGCGTTGATCGGACAGGCAACACTGAAGCTTTCTTT.

The rearrangement joins TRBV3-1 (or the pseudogene TRBV3-2) to TRBJ2-6; D unclear. Germline V gives CDR1 LGHDT, CDR2 YNNKEL (reference sequence). This CDR3 spans 13 amino acids. Trimming took off 2 bases at V and 3 bases at J, with 2 bases between the two ends. The CDR3 sequence is CASSQRGANVLTF. Written as DNA, the CDR3 is TGTGCCAGCAGCCAACGTGGGGCCAACGTCCTGACTTTC.

The V gene is TRBV2, the J gene TRBJ2-5; the D gene is possibly TRBD2 (7 bases). CDR1 is SNHLY, CDR2 FYNNEI, per germline. The CDR3 consists of 15 residues. The V end lost 4 bases, the J end lost 5 bases, and 17 bases lay between the germline ends. The CDR3 spells CASSVSGRGGETQYF. In DNA form, the CDR3 reads TGTGCCAGCAGTGTGAGCGGCAGGGGAGGGGAGACCCAGTACTTC.

The chain recombines TRBV5-4 with TRBJ2-7; 9 nucleotides align to TRBD1. Per germline, CDR1 SGHNT and CDR2 YYREEE (reference sequence). The V gene end was trimmed by 4 bases and the J gene end by 6 bases; junction bases not matched to a gene: 2. This CDR3 is built from 12 residues. Here the CDR3 reads CASSKTGGEQYF. DNA of the CDR3: TGTGCCAGCAGCAAGACAGGGGGCGAGCAGTACTTC. Looking up the rest from reference TRBV5-4 and TRBJ2-7 gives the full variable domain: ETGVTQSPTHLIKTRGQQVTLRCSSQSGHNTVSWYQQALGQGPQFIFQYYREEENGRGNFPPRFSGLQFPNYSSELNVNALELDDSALYLCASSKTGGEQYFGPGTRLTVT.